Below are 9 T cell receptor beta chains sequenced from a single sample in a study of response to subunit inactivated influenza vaccine. TCRdb itself ran the RT-PCR reads through MiXCR, one entry per CDR3 protein. Of almost 600,000 distinct CDR3 sequences listed, 13% to 15% are singletons. The source material was PBMCs from blood, sampled 11 to 12 days after vaccination. These receptors originate from a man aged 50 to 60 who received an inactivated influenza vaccine.

This sequence joins TRBV11-1 and TRBJ2-2, with 12 bases that match TRBD1. V dropped 5 bases and J dropped 7; count of bases not matched to a gene: 8. Per germline, CDR1 SGHAT and CDR2 FQDESV (reference sequence). The CDR3 extends over 16 amino acids. The CDR3 reads CASSDRDRGLGGELFF. The CDR3 DNA is TGTGCCAGCAGCGACCGGGACAGGGGGCTGGGCGGGGAGCTGTTTTTT. The whole variable domain, remainder taken from reference TRBV11-1 and TRBJ2-2, is EAEVAQSPRYKITEKSQAVAFWCDPISGHATLYWYRQILGQGPELLVQFQDESVVDDSQLPKDRFSAERLKGVDSTLKIQPAELGDSAMYLCASSDRDRGLGGELFFGEGSRLTVL.

V is TRBV4-3 and J is TRBJ2-1; D gene unclear. The CDR3 sequence is 14 residues long. Germline values: CDR1 LGHNA, CDR2 YSLEER. V lost 3 bases, J lost 2 bases, and 8 bases lay in between. The CDR3: CASSHSWPYNEQFF. The CDR3 DNA is TGCGCCAGCAGCCATTCCTGGCCCTACAATGAGCAGTTCTTC.

This clonotype was recorded a few times. The chain has TRBV3-1 and TRBJ1-6; D not resolved. The CDR3 covers 15 residues. The ends were cut back, 4 bases at V and 5 bases at J, with 12 bases in the middle. Germline-derived CDR1 and CDR2 are LGHDT and YNNKEL (reference sequence). CDR3 protein: CASSREGVNNSPLHF. The DNA of the CDR3 is TGTGCCAGCAGCCGAGAGGGAGTCAATAATTCACCCCTCCACTTT.

The chain couples TRBV25-1 to TRBJ2-3; D perhaps matches TRBD1 (5 bases). Between the trimmed V and J ends, which lost 6 bases and 0 bases, there was a span of 16 bases. The CDR3 loop spans 16 amino acids. Germline-derived CDR1 and CDR2 are MGHDK and SYGVNS. CDR3 coding DNA: TGTGCCAGCAGCCAGGGCCAGCTCCTTAGCACAGATACGCAGTATTTT. This gives the protein CASSQGQLLSTDTQYF.

This clonotype showed up just a few times. The chain combines TRBV20-1 with TRBJ2-1; no clear D gene. V was pared by 0 bases and J by 8 bases, with 14 bases between. Germline V lookup: CDR1 DFQATT, CDR2 SNEGSKA (reference sequence). CDR3 length equals 14 residues. CDR3 in DNA: TGCAGTGCTAGAGATTCGGCCAAGCAGGATGAGCAGTTCTTC. As protein: CSARDSAKQDEQFF.

This chain links TRBV7-9 with TRBJ1-6, with D possibly TRBD1 on 5 matching bases. There are 16 residues in the CDR3. V lost 5 bases and J lost 5, with 16 bases in between. CDR1 and CDR2 (germline): SEHNR, FQNEAQ (reference sequence). CDR3 loop: CASSPQGRLHNSPLHF. CDR3 nucleotide sequence: TGTGCCAGCAGCCCCCAGGGACGGCTCCATAATTCACCCCTCCACTTT.

This clonotype was counted a few times. The CDR3 sequence: CASSGHGNQPQHF. The CDR3 bases are TGTGCCAGCAGCGGACACGGCAATCAGCCCCAGCATTTT. V gene TRBV6-1 combines with J gene TRBJ1-5; a weak D match, TRBD1 (5 bases). Germline V CDR1 and CDR2: MNHNS, SASEGT. Trimming cost V 6 bases and J 2 bases, with 8 bases left between them. CDR3 length equals 13 residues.

V is TRBV7-2 and J is TRBJ2-3; possibly TRBD2 for D (5 bases). This CDR3 has 14 amino acids. Germline V gives CDR1 SGHTA, CDR2 FQGNSA. V gave up 5 bases and J gave up 0 bases, with 9 bases separating them. The CDR3 DNA reads TGTGCCAGCAGCGAGACTATAAGCACAGATACGCAGTATTTT. This sequence encodes CASSETISTDTQYF.

V is TRBV10-3 and J is TRBJ2-1; D gene unclear. Trimming shortened V by 6 bases and J by 2 bases, and 8 bases separated the two germline ends. CDR3 length equals 13 residues. In germline, CDR1 is ENHRY, CDR2 SYGVKD. Here the CDR3 DNA reads TGTGCCATCAGGGACGGAACCTACAATGAGCAGTTCTTC. Translated: CAIRDGTYNEQFF.